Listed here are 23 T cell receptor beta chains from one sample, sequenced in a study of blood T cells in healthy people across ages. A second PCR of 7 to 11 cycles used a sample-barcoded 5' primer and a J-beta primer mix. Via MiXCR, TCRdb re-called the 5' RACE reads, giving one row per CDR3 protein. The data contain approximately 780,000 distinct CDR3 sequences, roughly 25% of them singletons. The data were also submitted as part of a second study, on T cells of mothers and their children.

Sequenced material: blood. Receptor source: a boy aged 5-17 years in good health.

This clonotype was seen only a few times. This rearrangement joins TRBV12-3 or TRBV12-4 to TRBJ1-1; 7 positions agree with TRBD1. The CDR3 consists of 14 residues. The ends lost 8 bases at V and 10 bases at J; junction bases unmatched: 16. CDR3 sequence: CASREGQIFAGAFF. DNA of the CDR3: TGTGCCAGCCGCGAGGGACAGATATTTGCGGGAGCTTTCTTT.

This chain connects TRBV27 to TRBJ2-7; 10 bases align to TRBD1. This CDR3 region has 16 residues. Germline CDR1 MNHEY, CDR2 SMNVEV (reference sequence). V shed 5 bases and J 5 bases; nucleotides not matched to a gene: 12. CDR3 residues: CASSRFGTGDRNEQYF. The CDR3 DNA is TGTGCCAGCAGTCGATTCGGGACAGGGGATCGGAACGAGCAGTACTTC.

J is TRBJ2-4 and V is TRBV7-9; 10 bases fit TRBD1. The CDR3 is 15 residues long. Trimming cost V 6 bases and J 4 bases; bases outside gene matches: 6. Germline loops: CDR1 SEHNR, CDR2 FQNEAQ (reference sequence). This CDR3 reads CASRADRGRKNIQYF. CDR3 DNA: TGTGCCAGCAGGGCTGACAGGGGGCGGAAAAACATTCAGTACTTC.

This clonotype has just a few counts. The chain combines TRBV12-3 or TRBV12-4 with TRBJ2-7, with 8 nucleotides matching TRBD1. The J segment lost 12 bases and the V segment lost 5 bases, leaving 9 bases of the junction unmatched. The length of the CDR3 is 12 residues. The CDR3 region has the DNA TGTGCCAGCAGTCCCAACAGGGGGTTAAGGTACTTC. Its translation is CASSPNRGLRYF.

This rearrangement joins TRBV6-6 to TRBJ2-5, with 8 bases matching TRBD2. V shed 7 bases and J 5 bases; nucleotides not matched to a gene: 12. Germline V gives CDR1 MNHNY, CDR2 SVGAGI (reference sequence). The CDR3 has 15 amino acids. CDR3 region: CASKSQVAGSETQYF. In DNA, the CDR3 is TGTGCCAGCAAGTCACAGGTAGCGGGGTCCGAGACCCAGTACTTC.

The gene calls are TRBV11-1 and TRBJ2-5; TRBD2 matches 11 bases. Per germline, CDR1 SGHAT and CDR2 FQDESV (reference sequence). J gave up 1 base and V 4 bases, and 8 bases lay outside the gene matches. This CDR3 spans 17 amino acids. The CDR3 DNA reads TGTGCCAGCAGCTCCGAGAGACTAGCGGGGACCCAAGAGACCCAGTACTTC. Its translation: CASSSERLAGTQETQYF.

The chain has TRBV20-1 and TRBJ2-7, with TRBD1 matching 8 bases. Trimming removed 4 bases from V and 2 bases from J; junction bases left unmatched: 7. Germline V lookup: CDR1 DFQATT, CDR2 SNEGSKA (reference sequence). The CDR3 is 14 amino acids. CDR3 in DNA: TGCAGTGCTATACCCGGGACAGGAACCTACGAGCAGTACTTC. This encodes CSAIPGTGTYEQYF.

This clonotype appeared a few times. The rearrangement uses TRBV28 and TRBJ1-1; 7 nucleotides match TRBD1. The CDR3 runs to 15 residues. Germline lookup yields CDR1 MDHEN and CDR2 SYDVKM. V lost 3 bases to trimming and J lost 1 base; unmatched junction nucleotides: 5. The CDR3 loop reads CASSFSGGWNTEAFF. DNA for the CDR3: TGTGCCAGCAGTTTCTCAGGGGGGTGGAACACTGAAGCTTTCTTT.

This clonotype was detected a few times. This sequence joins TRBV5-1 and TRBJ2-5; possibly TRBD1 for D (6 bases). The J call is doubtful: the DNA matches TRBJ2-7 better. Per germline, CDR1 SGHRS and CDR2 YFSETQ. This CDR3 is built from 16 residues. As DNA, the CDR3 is TGCGCCAGCAGCCTTGCGAGTGGGGGCCCCATCTACGAGCAGTACTTC. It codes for CASSLASGGPIYEQYF.

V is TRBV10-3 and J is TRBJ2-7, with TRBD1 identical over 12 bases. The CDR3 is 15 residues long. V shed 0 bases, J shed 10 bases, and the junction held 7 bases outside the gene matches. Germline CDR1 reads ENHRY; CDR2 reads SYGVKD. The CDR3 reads CAISESRDRGQDQYF. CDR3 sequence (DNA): TGTGCCATCAGTGAGTCGAGGGACAGGGGGCAAGATCAGTACTTC.

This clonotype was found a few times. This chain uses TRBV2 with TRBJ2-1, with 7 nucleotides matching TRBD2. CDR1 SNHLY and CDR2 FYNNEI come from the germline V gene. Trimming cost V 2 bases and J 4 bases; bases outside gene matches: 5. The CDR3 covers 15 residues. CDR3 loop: CASSERGLGYNEQFF. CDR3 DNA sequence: TGTGCCAGCAGTGAAAGAGGACTAGGTTACAATGAGCAGTTCTTC.

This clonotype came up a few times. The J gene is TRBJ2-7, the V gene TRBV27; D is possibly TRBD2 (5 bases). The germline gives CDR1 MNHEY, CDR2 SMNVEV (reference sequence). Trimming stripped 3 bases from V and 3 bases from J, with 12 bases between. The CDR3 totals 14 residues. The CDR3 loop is CASSFEGVGYEQYF. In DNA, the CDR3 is TGTGCCAGCAGTTTTGAGGGCGTCGGCTACGAGCAGTACTTC.

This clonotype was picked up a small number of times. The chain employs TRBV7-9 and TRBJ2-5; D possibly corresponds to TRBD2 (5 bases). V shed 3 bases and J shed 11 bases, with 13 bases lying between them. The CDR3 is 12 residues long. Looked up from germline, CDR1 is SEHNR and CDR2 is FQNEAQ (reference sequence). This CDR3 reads CASSFADGEQYF. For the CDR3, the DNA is TGTGCCAGCAGCTTCGCGGATGGGGAGCAGTACTTC. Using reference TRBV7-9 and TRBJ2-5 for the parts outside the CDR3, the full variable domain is DTGVSQNPRHKITKRGQNVTFRCDPISEHNRLYWYRQTLGQGPEFLTYFQNEAQLEKSRLLSDRFSAERPKGSFSTLEIQRTEQGDSAMYLCASSFADGEQYFGPGTRLLVL.

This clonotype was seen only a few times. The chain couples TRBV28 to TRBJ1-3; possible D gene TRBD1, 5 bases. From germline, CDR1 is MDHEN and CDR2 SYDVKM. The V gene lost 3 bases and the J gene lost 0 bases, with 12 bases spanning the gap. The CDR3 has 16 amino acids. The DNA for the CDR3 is TGTGCCAGCAGTTTTTACAGGCCAAGCTCTGGAAACACCATATATTTT. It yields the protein CASSFYRPSSGNTIYF.

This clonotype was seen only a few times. CDR3 DNA sequence: TGTGCCATCAGCGGTAATGGCAGGGGCGCCTACGAGCAGTACTTC. It encodes CAISGNGRGAYEQYF. The rearrangement links TRBV10-3 to TRBJ2-7; perhaps TRBD1 as D (6 bases). Trimming pared 6 bases from V and 2 bases from J, leaving 17 bases between. In germline, CDR1 is ENHRY, CDR2 SYGVKD. This CDR3 comprises 15 residues.

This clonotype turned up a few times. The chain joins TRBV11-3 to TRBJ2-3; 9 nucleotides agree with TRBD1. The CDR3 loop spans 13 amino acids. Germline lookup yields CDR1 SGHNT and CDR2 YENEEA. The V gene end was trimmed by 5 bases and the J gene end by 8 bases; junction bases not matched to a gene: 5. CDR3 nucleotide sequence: TGTGCCAGCAGCCCCCAACAGGGGGCTACGCAGTATTTT. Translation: CASSPQQGATQYF. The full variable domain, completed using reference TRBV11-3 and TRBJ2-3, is EAGVVQSPRYKIIEKKQPVAFWCNPISGHNTLYWYLQNLGQGPELLIRYENEEAVDDSQLPKDRFSAERLKGVDSTLKIQPAELGDSAVYLCASSPQQGATQYFGPGTRLTVL.

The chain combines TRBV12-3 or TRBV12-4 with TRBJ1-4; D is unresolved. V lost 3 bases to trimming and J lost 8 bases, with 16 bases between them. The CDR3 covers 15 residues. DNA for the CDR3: TGTGCCAGCAGTTTCTCAGGAGGGCGGAAAGAAAAACTGTTTTTT. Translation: CASSFSGGRKEKLFF.

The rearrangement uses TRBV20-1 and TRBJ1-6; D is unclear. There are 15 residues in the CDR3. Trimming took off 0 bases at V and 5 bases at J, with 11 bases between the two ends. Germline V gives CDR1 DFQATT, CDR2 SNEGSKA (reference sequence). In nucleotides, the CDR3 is TGCAGTGCTAGAGATGTCTCTGGAGATAATTCACCCCTCCACTTT. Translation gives CSARDVSGDNSPLHF.

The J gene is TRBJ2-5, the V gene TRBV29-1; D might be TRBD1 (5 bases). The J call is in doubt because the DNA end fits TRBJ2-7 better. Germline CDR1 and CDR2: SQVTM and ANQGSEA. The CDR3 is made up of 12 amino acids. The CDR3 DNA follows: TGCAGCGTTGAAGTCAGGGTGGACGAGCAGTACTTC. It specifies CSVEVRVDEQYF.

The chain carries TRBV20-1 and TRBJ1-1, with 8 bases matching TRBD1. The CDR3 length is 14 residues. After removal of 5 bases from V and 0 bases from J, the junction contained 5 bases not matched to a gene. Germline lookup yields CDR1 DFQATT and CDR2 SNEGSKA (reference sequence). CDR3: CSADLGQVNTEAFF. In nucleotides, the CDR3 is TGCAGTGCTGACCTGGGACAGGTGAACACTGAAGCTTTCTTT.

This chain's CDR3 is CASSQDRGLTDTQYF. CDR3 sequence (DNA): TGCGCCAGCAGCCAAGATCGGGGGCTCACAGATACGCAGTATTTT. The chain carries TRBV4-3 and TRBJ2-3; D possibly uses TRBD1 or TRBD2 (6 bases each). V gave up 0 bases and J gave up 2 bases, with 9 bases separating them. This CDR3 comprises 15 residues. Germline-derived CDR1 and CDR2 are LGHNA and YSLEER.

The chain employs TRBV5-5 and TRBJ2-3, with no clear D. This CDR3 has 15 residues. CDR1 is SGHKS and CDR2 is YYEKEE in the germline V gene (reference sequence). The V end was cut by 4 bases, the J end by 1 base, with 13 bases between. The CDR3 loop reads CASSPEPARTDTQYF. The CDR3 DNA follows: TGTGCCAGCAGCCCGGAACCAGCGCGCACAGATACGCAGTATTTT.

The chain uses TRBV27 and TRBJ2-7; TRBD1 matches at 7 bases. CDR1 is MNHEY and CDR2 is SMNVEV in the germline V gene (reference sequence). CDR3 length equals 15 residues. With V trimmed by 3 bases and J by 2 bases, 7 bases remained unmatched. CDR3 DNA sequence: TGTGCCAGCAGTTTCCAACAGGGGAGTACCTACGAGCAGTACTTC. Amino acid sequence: CASSFQQGSTYEQYF.